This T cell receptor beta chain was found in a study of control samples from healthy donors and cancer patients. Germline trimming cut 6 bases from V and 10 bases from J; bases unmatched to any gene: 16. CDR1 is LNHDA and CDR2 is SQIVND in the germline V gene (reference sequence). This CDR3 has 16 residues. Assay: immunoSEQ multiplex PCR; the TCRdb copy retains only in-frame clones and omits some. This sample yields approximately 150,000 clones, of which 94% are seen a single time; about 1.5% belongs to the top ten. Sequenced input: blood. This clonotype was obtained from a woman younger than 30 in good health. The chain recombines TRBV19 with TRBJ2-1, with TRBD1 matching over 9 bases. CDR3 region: CASRPGQGYRYGEQFF. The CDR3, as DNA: TGTGCCAGTAGACCGGGACAGGGTTATCGGTACGGGGAGCAGTTCTTC.